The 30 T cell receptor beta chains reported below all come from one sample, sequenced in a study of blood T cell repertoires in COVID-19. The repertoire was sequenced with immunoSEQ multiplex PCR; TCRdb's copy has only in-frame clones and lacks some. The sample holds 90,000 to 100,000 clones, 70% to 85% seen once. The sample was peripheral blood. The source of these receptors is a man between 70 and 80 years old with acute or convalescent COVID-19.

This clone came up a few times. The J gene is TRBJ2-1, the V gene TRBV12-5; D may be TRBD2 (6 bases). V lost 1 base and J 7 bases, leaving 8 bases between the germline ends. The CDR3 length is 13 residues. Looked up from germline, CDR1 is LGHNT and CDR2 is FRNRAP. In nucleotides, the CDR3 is TGTGCTAGTGGTTTGGACCTAGCGAATGAGCAGTTCTTC. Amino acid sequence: CASGLDLANEQFF.

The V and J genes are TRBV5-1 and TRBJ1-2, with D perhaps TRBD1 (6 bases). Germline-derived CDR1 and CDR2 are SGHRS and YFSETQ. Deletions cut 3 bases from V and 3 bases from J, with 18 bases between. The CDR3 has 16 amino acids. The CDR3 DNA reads TGCGCCAGCAGCTCGTCCCGGCCAGGGGACCACTATGGCTACACCTTC. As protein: CASSSSRPGDHYGYTF.

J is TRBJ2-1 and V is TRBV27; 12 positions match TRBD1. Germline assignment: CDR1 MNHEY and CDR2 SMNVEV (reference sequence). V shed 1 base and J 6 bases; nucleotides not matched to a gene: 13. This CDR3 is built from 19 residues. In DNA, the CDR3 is TGTGCCAGCAGTTTATGGGGACAGGGGGCGGCGGGGAACTCCAATGAGCAGTTCTTC. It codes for CASSLWGQGAAGNSNEQFF.

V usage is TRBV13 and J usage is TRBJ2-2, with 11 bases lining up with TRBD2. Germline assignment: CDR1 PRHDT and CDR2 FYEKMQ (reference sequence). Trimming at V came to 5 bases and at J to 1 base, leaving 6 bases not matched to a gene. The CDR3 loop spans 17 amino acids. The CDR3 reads CASSRMTSGKNTGELFF. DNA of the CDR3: TGTGCCAGCAGCCGAATGACTAGCGGGAAGAACACCGGGGAGCTGTTTTTT.

The CDR3 reads CASSPRLAGGPSDTQYF. The CDR3 DNA sequence: TGTGCCAGCTCACCAAGACTAGCGGGAGGGCCTTCAGATACGCAGTATTTT. The chain employs TRBV18 and TRBJ2-3; TRBD2 matches at 14 bases. With V trimmed by 2 bases and J by 4 bases, 5 bases remained unmatched. Germline CDR1 reads KGHSH; CDR2 reads LQKENI. This CDR3 contains 17 residues.

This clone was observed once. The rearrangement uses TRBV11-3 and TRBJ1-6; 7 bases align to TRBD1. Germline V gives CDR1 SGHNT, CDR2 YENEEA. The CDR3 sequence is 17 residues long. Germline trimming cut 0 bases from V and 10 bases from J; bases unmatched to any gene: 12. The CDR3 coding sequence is TGTGCCAGCAGCTTAGAAGGCCCCAACAGGGGTGGCTCACCCCTCCACTTT. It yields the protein CASSLEGPNRGGSPLHF.

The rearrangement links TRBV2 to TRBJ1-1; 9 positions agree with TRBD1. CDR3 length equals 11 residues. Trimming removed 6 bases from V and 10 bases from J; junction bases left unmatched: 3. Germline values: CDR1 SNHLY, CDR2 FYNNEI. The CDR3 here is CASRTGQGAFF. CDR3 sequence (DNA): TGTGCCAGCAGGACGGGACAGGGAGCTTTCTTT.

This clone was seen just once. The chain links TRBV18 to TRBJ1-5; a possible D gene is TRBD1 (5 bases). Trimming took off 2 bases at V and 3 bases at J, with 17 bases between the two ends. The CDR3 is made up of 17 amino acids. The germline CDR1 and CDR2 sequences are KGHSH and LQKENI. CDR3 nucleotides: TGTGCCAGCTCACCAGCATGGGCCGGACAACACAATCAGCCCCAGCATTTT. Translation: CASSPAWAGQHNQPQHF.

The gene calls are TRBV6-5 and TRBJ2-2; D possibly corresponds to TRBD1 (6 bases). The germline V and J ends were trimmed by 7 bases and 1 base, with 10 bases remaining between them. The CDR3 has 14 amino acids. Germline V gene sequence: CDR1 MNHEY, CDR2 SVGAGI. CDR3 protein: CASIPGQNTGELFF. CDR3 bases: TGTGCCAGCATTCCGGGACAGAACACCGGGGAGCTGTTTTTT.

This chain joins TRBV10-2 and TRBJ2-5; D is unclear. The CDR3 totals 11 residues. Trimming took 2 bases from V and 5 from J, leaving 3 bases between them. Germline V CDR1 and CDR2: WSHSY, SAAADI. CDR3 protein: CASSEEETQYF. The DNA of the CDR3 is TGCGCCAGCAGTGAGGAGGAGACCCAGTACTTC.

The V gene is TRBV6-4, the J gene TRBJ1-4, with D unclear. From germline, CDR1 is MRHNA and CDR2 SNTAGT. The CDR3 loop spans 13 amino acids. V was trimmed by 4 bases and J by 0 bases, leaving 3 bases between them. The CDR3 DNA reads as TGTGCCAGCAGTGTTACAACTAATGAAAAACTGTTTTTT. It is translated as CASSVTTNEKLFF.

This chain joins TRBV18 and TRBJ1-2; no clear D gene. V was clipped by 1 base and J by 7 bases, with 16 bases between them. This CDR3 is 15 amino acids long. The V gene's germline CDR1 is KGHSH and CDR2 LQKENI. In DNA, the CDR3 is TGTGCCAGCTCACCACGGATAGAAATAGCTGCTGGCTACACCTTC. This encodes CASSPRIEIAAGYTF.

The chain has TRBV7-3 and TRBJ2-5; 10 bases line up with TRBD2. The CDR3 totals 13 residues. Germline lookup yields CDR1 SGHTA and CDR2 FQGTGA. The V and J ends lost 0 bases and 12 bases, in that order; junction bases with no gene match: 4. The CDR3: CASSLTSGRPKYF. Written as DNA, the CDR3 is TGTGCCAGCAGCTTAACTAGCGGGAGGCCGAAGTACTTC.

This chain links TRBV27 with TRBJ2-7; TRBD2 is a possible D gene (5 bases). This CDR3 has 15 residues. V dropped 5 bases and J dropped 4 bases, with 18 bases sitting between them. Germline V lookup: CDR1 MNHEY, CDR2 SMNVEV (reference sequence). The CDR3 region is CASSQETPGIYEQYF. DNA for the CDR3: TGTGCCAGCAGTCAGGAGACACCGGGGATTTACGAGCAGTACTTC.

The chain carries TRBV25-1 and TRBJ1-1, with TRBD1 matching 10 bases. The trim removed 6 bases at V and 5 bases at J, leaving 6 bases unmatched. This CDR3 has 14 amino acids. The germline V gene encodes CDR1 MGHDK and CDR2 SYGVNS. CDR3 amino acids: CASSLDRGRTEAFF. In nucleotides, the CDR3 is TGTGCCAGCAGCTTAGACAGGGGGCGTACTGAAGCTTTCTTT. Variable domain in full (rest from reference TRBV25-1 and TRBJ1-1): EADIYQTPRYLVIGTGKKITLECSQTMGHDKMYWYQQDPGMELHLIHYSYGVNSTEKGDLSSESTVSRIRTEHFPLTLESARPSHTSQYLCASSLDRGRTEAFFGQGTRLTVV.

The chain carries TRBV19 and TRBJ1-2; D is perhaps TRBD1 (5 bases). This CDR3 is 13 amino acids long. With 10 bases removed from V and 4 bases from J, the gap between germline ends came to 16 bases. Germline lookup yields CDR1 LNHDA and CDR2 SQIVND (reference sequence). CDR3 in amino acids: CATGGGFGYGYTF. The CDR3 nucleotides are TGTGCCACCGGGGGGGGGTTCGGCTATGGCTACACCTTC.

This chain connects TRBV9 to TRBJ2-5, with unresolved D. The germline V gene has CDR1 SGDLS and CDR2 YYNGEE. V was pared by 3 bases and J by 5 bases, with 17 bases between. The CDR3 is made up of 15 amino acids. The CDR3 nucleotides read TGTGCCAGCAGCGCCGCCCTTGTCCCACGGGAGACCCAGTACTTC. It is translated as CASSAALVPRETQYF.

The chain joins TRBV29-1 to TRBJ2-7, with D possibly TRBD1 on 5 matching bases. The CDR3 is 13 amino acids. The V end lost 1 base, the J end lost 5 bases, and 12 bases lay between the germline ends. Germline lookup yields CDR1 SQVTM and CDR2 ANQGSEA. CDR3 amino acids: CSVEVPGIDEQYF. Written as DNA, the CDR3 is TGCAGCGTTGAAGTTCCAGGGATCGACGAGCAGTACTTC.

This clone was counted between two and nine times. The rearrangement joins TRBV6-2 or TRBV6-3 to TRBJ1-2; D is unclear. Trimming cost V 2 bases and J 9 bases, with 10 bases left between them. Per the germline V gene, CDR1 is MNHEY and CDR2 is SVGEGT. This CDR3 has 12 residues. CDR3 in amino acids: CASSYPLYSYTF. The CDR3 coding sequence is TGTGCCAGCAGTTACCCCCTTTATAGCTACACCTTC.

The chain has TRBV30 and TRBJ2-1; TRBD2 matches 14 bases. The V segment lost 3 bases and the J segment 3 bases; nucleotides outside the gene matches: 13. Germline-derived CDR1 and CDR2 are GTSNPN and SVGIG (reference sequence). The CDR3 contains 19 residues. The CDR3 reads CAWSSRLAGGTRYYNEQFF. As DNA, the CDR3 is TGTGCCTGGAGCTCCCGACTAGCGGGGGGGACGAGGTACTACAATGAGCAGTTCTTC.

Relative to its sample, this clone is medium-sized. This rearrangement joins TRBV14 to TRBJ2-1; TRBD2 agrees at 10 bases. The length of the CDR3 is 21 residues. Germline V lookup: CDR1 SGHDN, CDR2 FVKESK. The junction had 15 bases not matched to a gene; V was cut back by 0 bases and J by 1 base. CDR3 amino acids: CASSQERYKRGGDNSYNEQFF. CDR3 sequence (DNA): TGTGCCAGCAGCCAAGAGAGATACAAGCGGGGGGGCGATAATTCCTACAATGAGCAGTTCTTC.

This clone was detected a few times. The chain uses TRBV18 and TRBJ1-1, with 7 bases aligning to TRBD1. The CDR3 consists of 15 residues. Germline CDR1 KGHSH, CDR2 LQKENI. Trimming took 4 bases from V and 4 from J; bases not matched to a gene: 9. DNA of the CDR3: TGTGCCAGCTCACAGGAAGGGGGCGGTTTCACTGAAGCTTTCTTT. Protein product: CASSQEGGGFTEAFF.

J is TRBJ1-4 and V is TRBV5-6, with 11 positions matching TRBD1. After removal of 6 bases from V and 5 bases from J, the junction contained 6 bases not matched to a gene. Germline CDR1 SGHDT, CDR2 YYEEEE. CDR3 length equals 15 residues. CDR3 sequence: CASTIGQGANEKLFF. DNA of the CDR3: TGTGCCAGCACAATAGGACAGGGGGCAAATGAAAAACTGTTTTTT. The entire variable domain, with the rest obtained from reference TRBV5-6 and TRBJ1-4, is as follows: DAGVTQSPTHLIKTRGQQVTLRCSPKSGHDTVSWYQQALGQGPQFIFQYYEEEERQRGNFPDRFSGHQFPNYSSELNVNALLLGDSALYLCASTIGQGANEKLFFGSGTQLSVL.

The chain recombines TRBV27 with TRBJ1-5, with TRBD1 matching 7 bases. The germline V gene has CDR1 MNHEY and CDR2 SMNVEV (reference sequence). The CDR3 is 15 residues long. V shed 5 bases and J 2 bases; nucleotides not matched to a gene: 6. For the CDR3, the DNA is TGTGCCAGCAGTCCAGCCGGGACAGGCAATCAGCCCCAGCATTTT. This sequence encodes CASSPAGTGNQPQHF.

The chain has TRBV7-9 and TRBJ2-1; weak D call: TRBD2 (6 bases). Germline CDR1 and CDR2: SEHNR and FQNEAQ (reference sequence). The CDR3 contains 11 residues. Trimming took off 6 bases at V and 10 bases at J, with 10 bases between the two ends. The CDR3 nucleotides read TGTGCCAGCAGTTGGAGGGAAGAGCAGTTCTTC. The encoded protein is CASSWREEQFF.

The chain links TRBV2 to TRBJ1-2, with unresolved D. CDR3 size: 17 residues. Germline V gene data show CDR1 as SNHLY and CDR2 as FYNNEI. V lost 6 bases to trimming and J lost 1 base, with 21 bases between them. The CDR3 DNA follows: TGTGCCAGCAGGCCCCCCACGACACGGACTTATAACTATGGCTACACCTTC. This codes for CASRPPTTRTYNYGYTF.

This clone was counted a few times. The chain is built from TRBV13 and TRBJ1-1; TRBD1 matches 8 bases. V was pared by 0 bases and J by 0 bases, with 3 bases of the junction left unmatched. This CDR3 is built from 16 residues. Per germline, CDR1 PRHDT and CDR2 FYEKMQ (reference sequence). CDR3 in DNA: TGTGCCAGCAGCTTAGGTACAGGGGGGATGAACACTGAAGCTTTCTTT. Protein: CASSLGTGGMNTEAFF.

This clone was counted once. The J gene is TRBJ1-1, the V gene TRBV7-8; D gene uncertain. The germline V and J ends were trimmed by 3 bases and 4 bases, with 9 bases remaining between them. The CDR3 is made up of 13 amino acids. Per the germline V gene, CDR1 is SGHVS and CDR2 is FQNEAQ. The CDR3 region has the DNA TGTGCCAGCAGCTTGAGACACGCCACTGAAGCTTTCTTT. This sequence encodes CASSLRHATEAFF.

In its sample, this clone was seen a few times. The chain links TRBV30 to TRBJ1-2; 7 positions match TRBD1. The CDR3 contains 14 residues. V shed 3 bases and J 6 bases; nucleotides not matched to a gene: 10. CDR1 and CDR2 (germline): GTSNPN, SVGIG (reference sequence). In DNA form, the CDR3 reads TGTGCCTGGAGCTACAGTGGGGGACAGAATGGCTACACCTTC. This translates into CAWSYSGGQNGYTF.

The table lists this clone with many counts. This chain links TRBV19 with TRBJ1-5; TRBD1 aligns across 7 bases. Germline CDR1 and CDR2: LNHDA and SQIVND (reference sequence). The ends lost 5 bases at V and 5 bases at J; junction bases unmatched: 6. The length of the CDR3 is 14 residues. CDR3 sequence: CASSWDSRDQPQHF. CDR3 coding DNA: TGTGCCAGTAGTTGGGACAGTCGCGATCAGCCCCAGCATTTT.